This TCR beta chain was identified in a study of identifying expanded T cells in peripheral blood. Study findings and constraints: Variance in clone template counts between approximately two-week samples significantly increased with total template count across all healthy donors. About 1.2 clones differed between technical replicates, versus about 15 and 19 over time.

As regards this clone: Antigen unknown.

Profiled with immunoSEQ multiplex PCR; TCRdb holds only in-frame clones, not every one. The data contain roughly 100,000 clones, around 88% of them singletons. This CDR3 spans 15 amino acids. Germline V gene lookup returns CDR1 SGHRS and CDR2 YFSETQ. V was trimmed by 0 bases and J by 1 base, leaving 7 bases between them. Healthy donors had no documented immune events, such as infections, while sampled. Material: blood. This sequence originates from a person aged 18 to 69 in good health. The genes are TRBV5-1 and TRBJ2-2; D not certain. The CDR3 bases are TGCGCCAGCAGCTTGGCCGCCAGGAACACCGGGGAGCTGTTTTTT. Translation gives CASSLAARNTGELFF.